Each of the 26 T cell receptor beta chains below was sequenced from the same sample in a study of beta chain features in type 1 diabetes. No antigens are known for them. Every isolated RNA sample was fully reverse transcribed, so sequencing captured expressed TCRB transcripts. Produced via immunoSEQ multiplex PCR; TCRdb's table is partial and in-frame only. The profile shows 30,000 or so clones, roughly two thirds of them singletons. Overall study findings and caveats: Type 1 diabetes patients had moderately but significantly shorter TCRB CDR3s in all four CD4+ subsets.

The sequenced material came from Tregs from blood. The source is a woman in her thirties with type 1 diabetes.

The chain combines TRBV27 with TRBJ1-1, with 8 bases lining up with TRBD1. Trimming removed 5 bases from V and 3 bases from J; junction bases left unmatched: 5. CDR3 size: 14 residues. The germline CDR1 and CDR2 sequences are MNHEY and SMNVEV (reference sequence). This chain's CDR3 is CASSRQGPYTEAFF. The CDR3 DNA follows: TGTGCCAGCAGTCGACAGGGGCCATACACTGAAGCTTTCTTT.

This clone was detected only a few times. The chain recombines TRBV7-3 with TRBJ2-7, with 7 bases identical to TRBD1. The CDR3 sequence is 15 residues long. Germline CDR1 SGHTA, CDR2 FQGTGA. The V segment lost 2 bases and the J segment 4 bases; nucleotides outside the gene matches: 8. For the CDR3, the DNA is TGTGCCAGCAGCTTATCCGGGACAGCTACATACGAGCAGTACTTC. Its protein product is CASSLSGTATYEQYF.

The CDR3 is CASSLTTGEAFF. CDR3 nucleotides: TGTGCCAGCAGCCTAACGACAGGGGAAGCTTTCTTT. The chain links TRBV4-2 to TRBJ1-1; 7 positions match TRBD1. The V gene end was trimmed by 4 bases and the J gene end by 8 bases; junction bases not matched to a gene: 4. CDR1 is LGHNA and CDR2 is YNFKEQ in the germline V gene. This CDR3 is 12 amino acids long.

This chain links TRBV5-1 with TRBJ2-7; no reliable D call. This CDR3 comprises 15 residues. The V and J ends lost 0 bases and 3 bases respectively, with 13 bases between them. The germline V gene has CDR1 SGHRS and CDR2 YFSETQ. The CDR3 here is CASSLVLATFYEQYF. CDR3 bases: TGCGCCAGCAGCTTGGTTTTGGCGACTTTCTACGAGCAGTACTTC.

The chain carries TRBV5-4 and TRBJ2-5; D gene unclear. Germline assignment: CDR1 SGHNT and CDR2 YYREEE (reference sequence). CDR3 length equals 15 residues. The V end lost 0 bases, the J end lost 1 base, and 10 bases lay between the germline ends. This CDR3 reads CASSLAVGLQETQYF. The DNA for the CDR3 is TGTGCCAGCAGCTTGGCCGTGGGCCTCCAAGAGACCCAGTACTTC.

This clone was seen a few times. The V call is TRBV7-8, the J call TRBJ2-2; 9 positions match TRBD1. Germline CDR1 and CDR2: SGHVS and FQNEAQ. After removal of 7 bases from V and 4 bases from J, the junction contained 7 bases not matched to a gene. The length of the CDR3 is 15 residues. The CDR3 region is CASTTGQGITGELFF. The CDR3 DNA reads TGTGCCAGCACCACGGGACAGGGAATCACCGGGGAGCTGTTTTTT.

This clone was seen a handful of times. The chain has TRBV10-3 and TRBJ1-1; D is uncertain. The V end lost 4 bases, the J end lost 1 base, and 7 bases lay between the germline ends. The CDR3 loop spans 13 amino acids. The V gene's germline CDR1 is ENHRY and CDR2 SYGVKD. DNA of the CDR3: TGTGCCATCAGTGTTCAGAAGAACACTGAAGCTTTCTTT. Protein: CAISVQKNTEAFF.

The chain couples TRBV2 to TRBJ2-2; a possible D gene is TRBD1 (6 bases). The ends were cut back, 4 bases at V and 6 bases at J, with 15 bases in the middle. Germline V gene data show CDR1 as SNHLY and CDR2 as FYNNEI. This CDR3 is 15 amino acids long. CDR3 region: CASSANRVFAGELFF. CDR3 sequence (DNA): TGTGCCAGCAGTGCCAACAGGGTATTCGCCGGGGAGCTGTTTTTT.

The chain is built from TRBV7-2 and TRBJ2-7, with D possibly matching TRBD2 (6 bases). The V gene's germline CDR1 is SGHTA and CDR2 FQGNSA. The ends were cut back, 2 bases at V and 6 bases at J, with 8 bases in the middle. The CDR3 has 12 amino acids. CDR3 in DNA: TGTGCCAGCAGCTTACAGGGAGGCGAGCAGTACTTC. Translated, it gives CASSLQGGEQYF.

The chain couples TRBV2 to TRBJ1-2, with a weak D call TRBD1 (5 bases). The CDR3 spans 17 residues. Germline values: CDR1 SNHLY, CDR2 FYNNEI. The V gene lost 3 bases and the J gene lost 0 bases, with 17 bases spanning the gap. The CDR3 DNA reads TGTGCCAGCAGTGACCGGTCCCTCAGGACACCTAACTATGGCTACACCTTC. Translation: CASSDRSLRTPNYGYTF.

The chain recombines TRBV11-2 with TRBJ1-1; 9 bases fit TRBD1. The germline CDR1 and CDR2 sequences are SGHAT and FQNNGV. This CDR3 contains 15 residues. V trimming: 0 bases; J trimming: 10 bases; junction bases outside the gene matches: 9. The CDR3 is CASSLEWRDRAPAFF. In DNA form, the CDR3 reads TGTGCCAGCAGCTTAGAGTGGAGGGACAGGGCTCCAGCTTTCTTT.

J is TRBJ2-7 and V is TRBV6-1; D perhaps matches TRBD2 (5 bases). Germline CDR1 MNHNS, CDR2 SASEGT. The V gene lost 6 bases and the J gene lost 0 bases, with 15 bases spanning the gap. The CDR3 contains 15 residues. CDR3 in DNA: TGTGCCAGCAGCGACCGGGGTCAGAGCTCCTACGAGCAGTACTTC. Protein: CASSDRGQSSYEQYF.

The chain couples TRBV5-1 to TRBJ2-3, with 10 bases aligning to TRBD2. The germline V gene has CDR1 SGHRS and CDR2 YFSETQ. The CDR3 totals 14 residues. The V gene end was trimmed by 4 bases and the J gene end by 4 bases; junction bases not matched to a gene: 3. DNA for the CDR3: TGCGCCAGCAGCCCAGGACTAGCGGCAGATACGCAGTATTTT. Amino acids: CASSPGLAADTQYF.

CDR3 coding DNA: TGTGCCAGCAGCGGCTTCTGGGGCTACACCTTC. Protein product: CASSGFWGYTF. This sequence joins TRBV11-1 and TRBJ1-2; D is unclear. Trimming shortened V by 5 bases and J by 8 bases, and 9 bases separated the two germline ends. The CDR3 runs 11 residues. CDR1 is SGHAT, CDR2 FQDESV, per germline (reference sequence).

This rearrangement joins TRBV19 to TRBJ1-2, with TRBD1 identical over 7 bases. Germline values: CDR1 LNHDA, CDR2 SQIVND (reference sequence). V lost 6 bases, J lost 3 bases, and 4 bases stayed unmatched. This CDR3 comprises 13 residues. The CDR3 loop reads CASRDDRDYGYTF. The CDR3 nucleotides read TGTGCCAGTAGGGATGACAGGGACTATGGCTACACCTTC.

This clone showed up just a few times. V gene TRBV2 combines with J gene TRBJ2-2; 11 positions match TRBD2. The CDR3 runs to 19 residues. CDR1 and CDR2 (germline): SNHLY, FYNNEI. Trimming cost V 2 bases and J 7 bases; bases outside gene matches: 15. CDR3 nucleotide sequence: TGTGCCAGCAGTGAATTGCCCCTTCTAGCGGGAGGATTAGGCGGGGAGCTGTTTTTT. Protein: CASSELPLLAGGLGGELFF.

This chain links TRBV6-6 with TRBJ2-7, with 8 bases that match TRBD1. From germline, CDR1 is MNHNY and CDR2 SVGAGI (reference sequence). The trim removed 3 bases at V and 3 bases at J, leaving 7 bases unmatched. The CDR3 loop spans 15 amino acids. The CDR3 is CASSYPPGQDYEQYF. CDR3 DNA: TGTGCCAGCAGTTATCCACCGGGACAGGACTACGAGCAGTACTTC.

On this clone itself: In the same sample, other DNA sequences code for this CDR3. Here the CDR3 reads CASSLGGQGDTEAFF. CDR3 nucleotides: TGTGCCAGCAGCTTGGGGGGACAGGGCGATACTGAAGCTTTCTTT. The chain uses TRBV5-4 and TRBJ1-1, with 9 bases that match TRBD1. V gave up 0 bases and J gave up 5 bases; unmatched junction bases: 5. Germline loops: CDR1 SGHNT, CDR2 YYREEE (reference sequence). This CDR3 comprises 15 residues.

This clone was detected a few times. The rearrangement uses TRBV18 and TRBJ2-1, with 7 bases lining up with TRBD1. The CDR3 length is 18 residues. The germline V gene encodes CDR1 KGHSH and CDR2 LQKENI. Unmatched junction bases numbered 11, after V lost 3 bases and J lost 0 bases. The CDR3 coding sequence is TGTGCCAGCTCACCGACATTGTTGACAGGGACCTCCTACAATGAGCAGTTCTTC. Translation: CASSPTLLTGTSYNEQFF. The variable domain in full, completed from reference TRBV18 and TRBJ2-1, reads NAGVMQNPRHLVRRRGQEARLRCSPMKGHSHVYWYRQLPEEGLKFMVYLQKENIIDESGMPKERFSAEFPKEGPSILRIQQVVRGDSAAYFCASSPTLLTGTSYNEQFFGPGTRLTVL.

This clone was observed a single time. The gene calls are TRBV4-2 and TRBJ1-4; D unresolved. V gave up 7 bases and J gave up 0 bases, with 12 bases separating them. This CDR3 has 15 amino acids. Germline V gene lookup returns CDR1 LGHNA and CDR2 YNFKEQ. This CDR3 is CASNPQGATNEKLFF. The CDR3 DNA follows: TGTGCCAGCAACCCCCAAGGAGCAACTAATGAAAAACTGTTTTTT.

This clone was picked up a small number of times. The chain joins TRBV30 to TRBJ2-3, with a tentative D call TRBD1 (5 bases). Germline CDR1 is GTSNPN and CDR2 is SVGIG (reference sequence). This CDR3 has 13 residues. The germline V and J ends were trimmed by 3 bases and 9 bases, with 16 bases remaining between them. This chain's CDR3 is CAWSVYIGATQYF. The CDR3 DNA reads TGTGCCTGGAGCGTGTACATTGGGGCGACGCAGTATTTT.

This clone was counted only a few times. The rearrangement uses TRBV5-4 and TRBJ2-1; 8 nucleotides agree with TRBD2. V shed 2 bases and J 8 bases; nucleotides not matched to a gene: 9. The CDR3 extends over 15 amino acids. Germline V gives CDR1 SGHNT, CDR2 YYREEE (reference sequence). Here the CDR3 DNA reads TGTGCCAGCAGCTTCAGCGGGAGAGTACGGTATGAGCAGTTCTTC. It encodes CASSFSGRVRYEQFF.

The chain has TRBV2 and TRBJ2-1; maybe TRBD2 (6 bases). Germline loops: CDR1 SNHLY, CDR2 FYNNEI. Trimming removed 5 bases from V and 0 bases from J, with 11 bases in between. This CDR3 has 15 residues. The chain's CDR3 is CASSSGPSSYNEQFF. The CDR3 nucleotides read TGTGCCAGCAGTAGCGGGCCGAGCTCCTACAATGAGCAGTTCTTC.

The V gene is TRBV7-9, the J gene TRBJ1-1; D is unclear. CDR1 and CDR2 (germline): SEHNR, FQNEAQ (reference sequence). The CDR3 runs to 13 residues. With 8 bases removed from V and 1 base from J, the gap between germline ends came to 11 bases. In DNA form, the CDR3 reads TGTGCCAGCGTTCAACAGACGAACACTGAAGCTTTCTTT. Its translation: CASVQQTNTEAFF.

The chain combines TRBV19 with TRBJ1-1; 7 bases match TRBD1. Germline V gives CDR1 LNHDA, CDR2 SQIVND (reference sequence). The CDR3 loop spans 14 amino acids. The J segment lost 8 bases and the V segment lost 1 base, leaving 7 bases of the junction unmatched. The CDR3 reads CASSIARGSGEAFF. The CDR3 region has the DNA TGTGCCAGTAGTATAGCCAGGGGGTCCGGAGAAGCTTTCTTT.

The chain combines TRBV5-1 with TRBJ2-2, with 7 bases identical to TRBD1. Germline V gene lookup returns CDR1 SGHRS and CDR2 YFSETQ. The V and J ends lost 4 bases and 8 bases, in that order; junction bases with no gene match: 5. The length of the CDR3 is 13 residues. Here the CDR3 DNA reads TGCGCCAGCAGCCGGACAGGACGAGGGGAGCTGTTTTTT. Its translation: CASSRTGRGELFF. The full variable domain, in which reference TRBV5-1 and TRBJ2-2 provide the parts outside the CDR3, is KAGVTQTPRYLIKTRGQQVTLSCSPISGHRSVSWYQQTPGQGLQFLFEYFSETQRNKGNFPGRFSGRQFSNSRSEMNVSTLELGDSALYLCASSRTGRGELFFGEGSRLTVL.